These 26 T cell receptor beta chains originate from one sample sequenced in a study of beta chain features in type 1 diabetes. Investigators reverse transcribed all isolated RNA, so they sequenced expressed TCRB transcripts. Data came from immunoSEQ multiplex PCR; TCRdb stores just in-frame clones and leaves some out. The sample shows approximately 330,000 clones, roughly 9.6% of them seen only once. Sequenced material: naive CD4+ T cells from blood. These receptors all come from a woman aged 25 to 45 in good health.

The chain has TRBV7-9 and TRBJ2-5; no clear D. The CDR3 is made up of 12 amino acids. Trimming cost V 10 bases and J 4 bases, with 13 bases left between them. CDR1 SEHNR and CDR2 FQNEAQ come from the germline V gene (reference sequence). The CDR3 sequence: CATAIVGETQYF. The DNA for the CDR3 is TGTGCCACCGCCATAGTTGGAGAGACCCAGTACTTC.

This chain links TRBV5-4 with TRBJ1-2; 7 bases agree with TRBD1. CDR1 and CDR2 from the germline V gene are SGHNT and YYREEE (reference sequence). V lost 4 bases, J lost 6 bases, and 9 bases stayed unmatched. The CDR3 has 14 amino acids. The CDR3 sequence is CASSQKTGLDGYTF. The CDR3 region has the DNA TGTGCCAGCAGCCAAAAGACAGGGTTAGATGGCTACACCTTC. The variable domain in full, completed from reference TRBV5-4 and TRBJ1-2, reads ETGVTQSPTHLIKTRGQQVTLRCSSQSGHNTVSWYQQALGQGPQFIFQYYREEENGRGNFPPRFSGLQFPNYSSELNVNALELDDSALYLCASSQKTGLDGYTFGSGTRLTVV.

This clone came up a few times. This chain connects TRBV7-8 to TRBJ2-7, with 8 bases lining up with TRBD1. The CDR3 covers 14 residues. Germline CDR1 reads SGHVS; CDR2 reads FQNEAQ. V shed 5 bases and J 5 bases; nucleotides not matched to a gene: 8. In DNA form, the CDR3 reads TGTGCCAGCAGCCGAACGACAGGGGTTCACGAGCAGTACTTC. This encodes CASSRTTGVHEQYF.

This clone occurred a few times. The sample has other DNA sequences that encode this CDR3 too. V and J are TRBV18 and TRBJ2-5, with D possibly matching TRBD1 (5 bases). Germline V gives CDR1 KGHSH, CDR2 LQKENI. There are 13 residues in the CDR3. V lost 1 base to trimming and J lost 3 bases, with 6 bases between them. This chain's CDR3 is CASSPRREETQYF. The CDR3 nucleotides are TGTGCCAGCTCACCACGCAGGGAAGAGACCCAGTACTTC.

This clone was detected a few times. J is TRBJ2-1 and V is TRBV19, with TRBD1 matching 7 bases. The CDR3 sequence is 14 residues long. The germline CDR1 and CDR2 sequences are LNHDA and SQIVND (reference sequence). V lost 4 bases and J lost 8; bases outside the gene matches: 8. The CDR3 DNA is TGTGCCAGTAGTAGACGACAGGGCGCCGATGAGCAGTTCTTC. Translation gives CASSRRQGADEQFF.

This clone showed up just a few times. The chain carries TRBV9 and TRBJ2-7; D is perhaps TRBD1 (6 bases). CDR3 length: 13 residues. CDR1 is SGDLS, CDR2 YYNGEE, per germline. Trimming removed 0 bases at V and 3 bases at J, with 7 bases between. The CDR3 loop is CASSVGDIYEQYF. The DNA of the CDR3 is TGTGCCAGCAGCGTAGGGGACATCTACGAGCAGTACTTC.

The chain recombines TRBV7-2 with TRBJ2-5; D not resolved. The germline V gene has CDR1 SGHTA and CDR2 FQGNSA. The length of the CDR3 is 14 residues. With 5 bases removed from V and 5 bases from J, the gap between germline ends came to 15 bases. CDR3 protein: CASSPGSSWETQYF. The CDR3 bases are TGTGCCAGCAGCCCAGGCTCCTCCTGGGAGACCCAGTACTTC.

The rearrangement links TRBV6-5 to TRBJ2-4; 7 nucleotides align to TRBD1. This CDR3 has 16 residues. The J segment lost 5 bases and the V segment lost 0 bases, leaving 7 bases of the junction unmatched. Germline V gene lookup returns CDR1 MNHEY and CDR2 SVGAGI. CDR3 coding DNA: TGTGCCAGCAGTTACTCGGCCCGACAGGGTCAAAACATTCAGTACTTC. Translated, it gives CASSYSARQGQNIQYF.

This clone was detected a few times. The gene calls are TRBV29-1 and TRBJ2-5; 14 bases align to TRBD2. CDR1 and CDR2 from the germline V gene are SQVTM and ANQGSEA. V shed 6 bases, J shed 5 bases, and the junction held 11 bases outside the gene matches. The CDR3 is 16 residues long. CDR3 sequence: CSVGQGTSGSGETQYF. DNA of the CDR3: TGCAGCGTGGGACAGGGGACTAGCGGGAGTGGGGAGACCCAGTACTTC.

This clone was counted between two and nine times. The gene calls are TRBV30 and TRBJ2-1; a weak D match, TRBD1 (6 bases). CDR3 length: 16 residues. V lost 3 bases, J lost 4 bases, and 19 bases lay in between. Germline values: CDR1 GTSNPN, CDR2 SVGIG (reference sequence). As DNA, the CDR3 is TGTGCCTGGAGGGTGTTCGACCGGGACAAATACAATGAGCAGTTCTTC. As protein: CAWRVFDRDKYNEQFF.

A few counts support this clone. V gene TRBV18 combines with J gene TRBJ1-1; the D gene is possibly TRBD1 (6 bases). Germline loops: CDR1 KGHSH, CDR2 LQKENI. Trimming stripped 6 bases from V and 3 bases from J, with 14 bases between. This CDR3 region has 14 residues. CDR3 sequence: CASSQGQPDTEAFF. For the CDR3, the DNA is TGTGCCAGCTCCCAGGGACAACCTGACACTGAAGCTTTCTTT.

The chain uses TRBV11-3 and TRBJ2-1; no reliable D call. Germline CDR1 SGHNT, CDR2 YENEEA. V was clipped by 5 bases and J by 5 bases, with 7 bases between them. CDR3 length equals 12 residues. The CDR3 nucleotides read TGTGCCAGCAGCCCGCGAAACAATGAGCAGTTCTTC. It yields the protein CASSPRNNEQFF.

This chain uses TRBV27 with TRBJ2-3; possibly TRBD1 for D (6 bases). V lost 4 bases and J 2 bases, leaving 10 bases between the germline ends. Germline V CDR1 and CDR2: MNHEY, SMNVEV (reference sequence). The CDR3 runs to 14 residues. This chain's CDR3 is CASSSPGATDTQYF. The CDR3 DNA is TGTGCCAGCAGTTCCCCAGGGGCCACAGATACGCAGTATTTT.

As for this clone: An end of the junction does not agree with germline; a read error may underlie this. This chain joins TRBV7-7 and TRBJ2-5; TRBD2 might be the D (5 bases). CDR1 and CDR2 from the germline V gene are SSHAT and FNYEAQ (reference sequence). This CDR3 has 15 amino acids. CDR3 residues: CASRLGGSVEETQYF. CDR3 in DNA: TGTGCTAGCAGGCTCGGAGGCAGTGTGGAAGAGACCCAGTACTTC.

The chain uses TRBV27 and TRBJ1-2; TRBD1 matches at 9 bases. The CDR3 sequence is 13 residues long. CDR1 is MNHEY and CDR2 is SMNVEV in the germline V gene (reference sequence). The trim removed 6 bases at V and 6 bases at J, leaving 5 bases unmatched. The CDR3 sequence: CASSAGTGNGYTF. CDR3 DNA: TGTGCCAGCAGCGCCGGGACAGGGAATGGCTACACCTTC.

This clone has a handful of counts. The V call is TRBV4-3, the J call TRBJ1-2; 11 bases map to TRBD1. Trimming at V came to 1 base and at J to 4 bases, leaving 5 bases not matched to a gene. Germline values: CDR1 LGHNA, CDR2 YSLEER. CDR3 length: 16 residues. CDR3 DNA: TGCGCCAGCAGCCAAGCCACCGGGACAGGGGGCTATGGCTACACCTTC. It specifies CASSQATGTGGYGYTF.

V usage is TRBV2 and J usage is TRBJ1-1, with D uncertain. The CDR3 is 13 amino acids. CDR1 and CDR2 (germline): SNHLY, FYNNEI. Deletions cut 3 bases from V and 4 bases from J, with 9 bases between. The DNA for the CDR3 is TGTGCCAGCAGTGAGTTCCGGGGCACTGAAGCTTTCTTT. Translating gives CASSEFRGTEAFF.

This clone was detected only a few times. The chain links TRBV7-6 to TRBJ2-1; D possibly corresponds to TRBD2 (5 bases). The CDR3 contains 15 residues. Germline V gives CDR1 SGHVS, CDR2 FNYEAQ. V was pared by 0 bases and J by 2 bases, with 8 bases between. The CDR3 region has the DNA TGTGCCAGCAGCTTAGCGGGAGTGGCCTACAATGAGCAGTTCTTC. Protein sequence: CASSLAGVAYNEQFF.

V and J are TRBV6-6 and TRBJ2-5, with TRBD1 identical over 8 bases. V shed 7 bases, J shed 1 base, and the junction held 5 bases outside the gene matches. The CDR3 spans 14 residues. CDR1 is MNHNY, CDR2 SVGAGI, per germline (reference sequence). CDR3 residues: CASNRQGFQETQYF. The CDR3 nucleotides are TGTGCCAGCAACCGACAGGGGTTCCAAGAGACCCAGTACTTC.

CDR3 sequence (DNA): TGCGCCAGCAGCCAAGATATCGGGTCGGGATGGGAGCAGTACTTC. As protein: CASSQDIGSGWEQYF. The chain carries TRBV4-1 and TRBJ2-7; a possible D gene is TRBD2 (5 bases). The germline V gene has CDR1 MGHRA and CDR2 YSYEKL. Trimming cost V 0 bases and J 7 bases, with 16 bases left between them. This CDR3 is built from 15 residues.

The DNA for the CDR3 is TGTGCCTGGAGTGTACAAGTAGGGAGCACTAGCACAGATACGCAGTATTTT. Translated, it gives CAWSVQVGSTSTDTQYF. This chain connects TRBV30 to TRBJ2-3; maybe TRBD2 (5 bases). The V end was cut by 0 bases, the J end by 0 bases, with 16 bases between. There are 17 residues in the CDR3. The germline gives CDR1 GTSNPN, CDR2 SVGIG (reference sequence).

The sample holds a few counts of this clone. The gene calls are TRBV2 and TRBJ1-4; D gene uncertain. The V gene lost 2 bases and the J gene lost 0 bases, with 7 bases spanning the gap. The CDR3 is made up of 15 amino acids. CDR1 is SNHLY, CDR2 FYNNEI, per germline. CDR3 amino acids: CASSERVATNEKLFF. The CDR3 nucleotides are TGTGCCAGCAGTGAACGGGTCGCAACTAATGAAAAACTGTTTTTT.

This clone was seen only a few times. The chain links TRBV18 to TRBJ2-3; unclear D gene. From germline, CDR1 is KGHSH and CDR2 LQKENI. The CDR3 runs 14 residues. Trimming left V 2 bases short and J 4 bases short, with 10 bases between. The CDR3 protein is CASSPNLGADTQYF. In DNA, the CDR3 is TGTGCCAGCTCACCAAACCTCGGTGCAGATACGCAGTATTTT.

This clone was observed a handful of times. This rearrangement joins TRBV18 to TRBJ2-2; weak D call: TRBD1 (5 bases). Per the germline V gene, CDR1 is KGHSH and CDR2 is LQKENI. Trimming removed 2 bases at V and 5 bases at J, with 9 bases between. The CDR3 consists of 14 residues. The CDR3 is CASSPSRGTGELFF. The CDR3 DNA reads TGTGCCAGCTCACCATCTAGGGGAACCGGGGAGCTGTTTTTT.

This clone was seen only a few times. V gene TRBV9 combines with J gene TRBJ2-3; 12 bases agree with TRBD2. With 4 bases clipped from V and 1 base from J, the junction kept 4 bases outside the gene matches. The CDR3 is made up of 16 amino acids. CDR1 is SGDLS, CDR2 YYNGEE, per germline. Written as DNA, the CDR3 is TGTGCCAGCAGCCTGGGACTAGCGGGCCGCACAGATACGCAGTATTTT. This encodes CASSLGLAGRTDTQYF. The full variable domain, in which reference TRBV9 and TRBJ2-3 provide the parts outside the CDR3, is DSGVTQTPKHLITATGQRVTLRCSPRSGDLSVYWYQQSLDQGLQFLIQYYNGEERAKGNILERFSAQQFPDLHSELNLSSLELGDSALYFCASSLGLAGRTDTQYFGPGTRLTVL.

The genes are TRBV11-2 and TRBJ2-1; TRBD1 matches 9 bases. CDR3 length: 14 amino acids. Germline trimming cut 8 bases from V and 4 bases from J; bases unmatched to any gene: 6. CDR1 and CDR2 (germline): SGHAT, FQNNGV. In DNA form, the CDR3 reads TGTGCCAGCCGCCGGGACAGGGAATACAATGAGCAGTTCTTC. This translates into CASRRDREYNEQFF.